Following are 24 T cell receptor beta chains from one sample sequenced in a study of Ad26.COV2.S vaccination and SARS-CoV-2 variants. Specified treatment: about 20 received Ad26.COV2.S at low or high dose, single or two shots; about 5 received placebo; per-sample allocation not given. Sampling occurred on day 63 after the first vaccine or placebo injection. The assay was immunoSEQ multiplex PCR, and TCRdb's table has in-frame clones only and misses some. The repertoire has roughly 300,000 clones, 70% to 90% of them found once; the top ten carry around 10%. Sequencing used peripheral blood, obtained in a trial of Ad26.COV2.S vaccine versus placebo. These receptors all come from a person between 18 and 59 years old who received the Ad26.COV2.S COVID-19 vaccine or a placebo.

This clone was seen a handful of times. The DNA of the CDR3 is TGTGCCAGCAGCTTATTAGGCGGAGCCTACGAGCAGTACTTC. This encodes CASSLLGGAYEQYF. The chain has TRBV7-8 and TRBJ2-7; D is unresolved. CDR1 is SGHVS, CDR2 FQNEAQ, per germline. The CDR3 spans 14 residues. Trimming took 2 bases from V and 2 from J, leaving 10 bases between them.

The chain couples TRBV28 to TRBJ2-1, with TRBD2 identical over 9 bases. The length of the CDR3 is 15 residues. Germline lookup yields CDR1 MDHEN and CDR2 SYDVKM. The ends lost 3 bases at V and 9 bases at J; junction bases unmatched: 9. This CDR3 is CASSLWREGPGEQFF. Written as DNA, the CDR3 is TGTGCCAGCAGTTTGTGGCGGGAGGGCCCGGGTGAGCAGTTCTTC.

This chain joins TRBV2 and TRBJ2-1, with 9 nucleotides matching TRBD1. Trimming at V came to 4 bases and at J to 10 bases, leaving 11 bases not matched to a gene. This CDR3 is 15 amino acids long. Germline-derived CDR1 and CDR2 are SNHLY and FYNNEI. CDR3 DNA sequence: TGTGCCAGCAGTGCGGGACAGGGTGTTTTTCTCGAGCAGTTCTTC. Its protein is CASSAGQGVFLEQFF. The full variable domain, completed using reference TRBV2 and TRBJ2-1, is EPEVTQTPSHQVTQMGQEVILRCVPISNHLYFYWYRQILGQKVEFLVSFYNNEISEKSEIFDDQFSVERPDGSNFTLKIRSTKLEDSAMYFCASSAGQGVFLEQFFGPGTRLTVL.

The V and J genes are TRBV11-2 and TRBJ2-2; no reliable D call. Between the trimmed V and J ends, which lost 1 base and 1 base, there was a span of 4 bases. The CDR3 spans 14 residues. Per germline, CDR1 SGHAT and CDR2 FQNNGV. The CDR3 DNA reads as TGTGCCAGCAGCTTAGGACAGAACACCGGGGAGCTGTTTTTT. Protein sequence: CASSLGQNTGELFF.

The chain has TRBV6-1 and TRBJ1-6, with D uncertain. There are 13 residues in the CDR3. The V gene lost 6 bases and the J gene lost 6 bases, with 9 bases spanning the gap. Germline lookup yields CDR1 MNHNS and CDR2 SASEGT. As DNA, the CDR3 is TGTGCCAGCAGGTCTCAGTTTAATTCACCCCTCCACTTT. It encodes CASRSQFNSPLHF.

The CDR3 protein is CASSWEGNGYTF. CDR3 coding DNA: TGTGCCAGCAGCTGGGAGGGAAATGGCTACACCTTC. This chain connects TRBV11-2 to TRBJ1-2; D not certain. Germline CDR1 is SGHAT and CDR2 is FQNNGV. Between the trimmed V and J ends, which lost 4 bases and 6 bases, there was a span of 9 bases. This CDR3 comprises 12 residues.

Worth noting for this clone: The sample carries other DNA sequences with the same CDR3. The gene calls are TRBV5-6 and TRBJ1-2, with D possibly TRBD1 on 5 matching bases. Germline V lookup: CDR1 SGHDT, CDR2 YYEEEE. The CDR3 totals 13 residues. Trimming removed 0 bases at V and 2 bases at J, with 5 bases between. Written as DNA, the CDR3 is TGTGCCAGCAGCTTGGCAGGGAACTATGGCTACACCTTC. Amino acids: CASSLAGNYGYTF.

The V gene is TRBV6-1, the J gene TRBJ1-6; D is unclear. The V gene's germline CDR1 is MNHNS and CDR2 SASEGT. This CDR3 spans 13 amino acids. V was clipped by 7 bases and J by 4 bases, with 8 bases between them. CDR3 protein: CASTGGYNSPLHF. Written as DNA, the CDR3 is TGTGCCAGCACCGGCGGATATAATTCACCCCTCCACTTT.

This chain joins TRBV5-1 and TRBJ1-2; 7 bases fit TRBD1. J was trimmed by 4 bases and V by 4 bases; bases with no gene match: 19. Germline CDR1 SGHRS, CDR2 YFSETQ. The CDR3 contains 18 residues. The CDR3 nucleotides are TGCGCCAGCAGCCCTTCCCCCGGCCGGGACAGAAAACTCTATGGCTACACCTTC. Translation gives CASSPSPGRDRKLYGYTF. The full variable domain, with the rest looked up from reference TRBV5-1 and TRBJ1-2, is KAGVTQTPRYLIKTRGQQVTLSCSPISGHRSVSWYQQTPGQGLQFLFEYFSETQRNKGNFPGRFSGRQFSNSRSEMNVSTLELGDSALYLCASSPSPGRDRKLYGYTFGSGTRLTVV.

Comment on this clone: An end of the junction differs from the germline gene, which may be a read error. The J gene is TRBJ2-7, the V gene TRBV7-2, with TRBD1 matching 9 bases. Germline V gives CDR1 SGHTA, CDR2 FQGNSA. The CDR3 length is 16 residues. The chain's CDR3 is CASNLRTGARDYEQYF. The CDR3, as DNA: TGTGCCAGCAACTTAAGGACAGGGGCGAGGGATTACGAGCAGTACTTC.

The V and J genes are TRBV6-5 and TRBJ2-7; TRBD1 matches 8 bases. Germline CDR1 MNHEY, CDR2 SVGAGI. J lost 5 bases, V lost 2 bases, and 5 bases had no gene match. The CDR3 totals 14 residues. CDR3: CASSYSTGGDEQYF. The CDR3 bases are TGTGCCAGCAGTTACAGTACAGGGGGAGACGAGCAGTACTTC.

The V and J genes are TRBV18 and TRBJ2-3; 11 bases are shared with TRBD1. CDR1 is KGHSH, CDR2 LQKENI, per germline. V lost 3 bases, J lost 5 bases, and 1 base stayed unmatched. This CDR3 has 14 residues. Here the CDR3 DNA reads TGTGCCAGCTCACCGGACAGGGGGCTAGATACGCAGTATTTT. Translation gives CASSPDRGLDTQYF.

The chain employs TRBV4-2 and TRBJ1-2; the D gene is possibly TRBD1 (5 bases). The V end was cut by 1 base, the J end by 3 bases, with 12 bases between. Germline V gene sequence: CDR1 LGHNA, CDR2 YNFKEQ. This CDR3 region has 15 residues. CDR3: CASSQGGRGDYGYTF. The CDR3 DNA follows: TGTGCCAGCAGCCAAGGGGGGAGGGGAGACTATGGCTACACCTTC.

As DNA, the CDR3 is TGTGCCAGCAAGCTAGCGGGAGACAATGAGCAGTTCTTC. Residues: CASKLAGDNEQFF. This chain uses TRBV28 with TRBJ2-1; TRBD2 agrees at 10 bases. Germline CDR1 MDHEN, CDR2 SYDVKM. The CDR3 contains 13 residues. V was clipped by 7 bases and J by 5 bases; unmatched bases: 2.

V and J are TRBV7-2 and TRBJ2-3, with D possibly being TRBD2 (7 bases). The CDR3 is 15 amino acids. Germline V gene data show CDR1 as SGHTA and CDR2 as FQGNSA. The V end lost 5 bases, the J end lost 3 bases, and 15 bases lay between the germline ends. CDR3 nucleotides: TGTGCCAGCAGCCTAGGGGGGGGCCTTACAGATACGCAGTATTTT. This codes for CASSLGGGLTDTQYF.

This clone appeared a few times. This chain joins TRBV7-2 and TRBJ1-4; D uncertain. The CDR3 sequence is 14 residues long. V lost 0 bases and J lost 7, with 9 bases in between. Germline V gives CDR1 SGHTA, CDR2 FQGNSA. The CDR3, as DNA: TGTGCCAGCAGCTTAGCACGACTCGGTGAAAAACTGTTTTTT. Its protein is CASSLARLGEKLFF.

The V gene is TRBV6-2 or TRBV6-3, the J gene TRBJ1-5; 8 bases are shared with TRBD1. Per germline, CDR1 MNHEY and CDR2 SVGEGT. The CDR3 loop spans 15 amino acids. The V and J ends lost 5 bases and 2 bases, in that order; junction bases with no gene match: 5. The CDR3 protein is CASSATGVGNQPQHF. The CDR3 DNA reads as TGTGCCAGCAGTGCGACAGGGGTAGGCAATCAGCCCCAGCATTTT.

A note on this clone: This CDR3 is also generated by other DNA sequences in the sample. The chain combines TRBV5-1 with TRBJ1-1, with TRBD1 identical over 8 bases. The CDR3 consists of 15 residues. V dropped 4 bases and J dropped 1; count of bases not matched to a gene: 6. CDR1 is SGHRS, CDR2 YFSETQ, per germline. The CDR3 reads CASSLAGQGNTEAFF. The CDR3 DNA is TGCGCCAGCAGCCTAGCCGGACAGGGGAACACTGAAGCTTTCTTT.

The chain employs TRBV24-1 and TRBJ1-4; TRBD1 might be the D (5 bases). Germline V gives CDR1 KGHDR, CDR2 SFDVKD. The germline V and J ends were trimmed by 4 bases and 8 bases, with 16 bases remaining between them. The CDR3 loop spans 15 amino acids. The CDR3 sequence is CATSEPGGGDEKLFF. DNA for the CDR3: TGTGCCACCAGTGAACCCGGGGGAGGGGACGAAAAACTGTTTTTT.

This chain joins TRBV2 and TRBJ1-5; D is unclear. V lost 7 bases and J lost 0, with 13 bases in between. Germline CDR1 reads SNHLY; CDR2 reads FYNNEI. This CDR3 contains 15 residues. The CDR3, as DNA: TGTGCCAGCACGAGAGAGTCAGATAGCAATCAGCCCCAGCATTTT. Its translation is CASTRESDSNQPQHF.

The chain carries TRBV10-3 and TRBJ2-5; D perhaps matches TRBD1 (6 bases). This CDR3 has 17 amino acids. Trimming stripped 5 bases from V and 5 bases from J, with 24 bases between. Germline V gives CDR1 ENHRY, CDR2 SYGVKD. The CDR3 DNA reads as TGTGCCATCAGTCAAAATACAGGGTCCGGGTTTGGGGAGACCCAGTACTTC. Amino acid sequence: CAISQNTGSGFGETQYF.

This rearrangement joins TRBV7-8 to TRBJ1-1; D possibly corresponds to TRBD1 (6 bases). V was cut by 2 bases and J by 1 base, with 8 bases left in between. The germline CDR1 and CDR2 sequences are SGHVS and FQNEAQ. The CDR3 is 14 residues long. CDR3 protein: CASSLQGRNTEAFF. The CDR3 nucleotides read TGTGCCAGCAGCTTACAGGGGAGGAACACTGAAGCTTTCTTT.

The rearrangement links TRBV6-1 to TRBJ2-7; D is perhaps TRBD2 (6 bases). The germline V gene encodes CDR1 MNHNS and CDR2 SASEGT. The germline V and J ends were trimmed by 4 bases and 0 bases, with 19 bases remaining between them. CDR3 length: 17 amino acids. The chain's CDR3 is CASSVYTGTSSSYEQYF. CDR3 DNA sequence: TGTGCCAGCAGTGTCTATACCGGGACTTCCAGCTCCTACGAGCAGTACTTC.

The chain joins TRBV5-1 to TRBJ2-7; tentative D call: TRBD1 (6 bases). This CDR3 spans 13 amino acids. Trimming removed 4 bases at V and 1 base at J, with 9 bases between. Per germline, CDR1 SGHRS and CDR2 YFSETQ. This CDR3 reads CASSIRGSYEQYF. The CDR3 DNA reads TGCGCCAGCAGCATCAGGGGTTCCTACGAGCAGTACTTC.